One T cell receptor (beta chain) is described in this entry. The sample comes from a study of T cells in localized non-small cell lung cancer. The V segment lost 7 bases and the J segment 5 bases; nucleotides outside the gene matches: 9. Per the germline V gene, CDR1 is SGDLS and CDR2 is YYNGEE. The length of the CDR3 is 16 residues. This table comes from immunoSEQ multiplex PCR, and its TCRdb copy is limited to in-frame clones, with some not included. This sample yields 19,000 or so clones, of which approximately 91% are seen a single time; just under 30% belongs to the top ten. The sequence was collected from a male donor older than 55 with stage II lung adenocarcinoma. The chain couples TRBV9 to TRBJ2-3; 14 bases agree with TRBD2. The source material was peripheral blood mononuclear cells, sampled before any cancer treatment. The CDR3 DNA reads as TGTGCCAGCTCGACTAGCGGGAGGGCTAGGGTAGATACGCAGTATTTT. Amino acid sequence: CASSTSGRARVDTQYF.